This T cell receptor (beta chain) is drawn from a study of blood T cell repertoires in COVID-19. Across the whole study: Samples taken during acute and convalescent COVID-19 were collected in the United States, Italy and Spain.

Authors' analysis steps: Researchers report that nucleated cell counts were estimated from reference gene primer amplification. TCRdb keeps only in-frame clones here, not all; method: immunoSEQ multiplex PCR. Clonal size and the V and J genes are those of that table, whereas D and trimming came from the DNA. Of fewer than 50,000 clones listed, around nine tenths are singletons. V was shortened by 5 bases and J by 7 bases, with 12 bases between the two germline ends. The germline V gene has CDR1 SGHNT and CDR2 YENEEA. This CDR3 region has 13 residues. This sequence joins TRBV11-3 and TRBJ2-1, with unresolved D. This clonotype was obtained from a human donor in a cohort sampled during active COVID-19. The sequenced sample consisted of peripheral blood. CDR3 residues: CASSLKSSNEQFF. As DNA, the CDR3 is TGTGCCAGCAGCCTAAAGAGTAGTAATGAGCAGTTCTTC.